The 8 T cell receptor beta chains given below trace back to one sample, sequenced in a study of post-analysis software for immune sequencing data (dated by TCRdb to between 2014 and 2017). These receptors lack a known antigen. Library prep was done by PCR. The sample was run on an Illumina HiSeq 2500. To reduce PCR and sequencing biases, unique molecular identifiers were incorporated into the TCR beta cDNA libraries. Using fastp trimming at Q25 and MiXCR clonotype assembly, TCRdb reanalyzed the public sequencing data and kept in-frame beta chains. Rows with one shared CDR3 protein collapse into an entry with the most common genes and DNA. Across this sample there are hundreds of thousands of distinct CDR3 sequences, with roughly 45% seen only once. The top ten clones comprise over 1.5% of the sample. On the study overall, not on this receptor specifically: A handful of TRBV segments, including TRBV5-6, TRBV5-1 and TRBV20-1, were significantly more frequent in patients than controls.

Input material: blood. These receptor sequences come from a girl aged 10 to 17 with multiple sclerosis.

The sample holds one count of this clonotype. This chain joins TRBV30 and TRBJ2-1, with no clear D. Trimming stripped 2 bases from V and 4 bases from J, with 12 bases between. CDR3 length: 14 amino acids. CDR1 GTSNPN and CDR2 SVGIG come from the germline V gene (reference sequence). CDR3 DNA sequence: TGTGCCTGGAGTCCTTTGGCACCATACAATGAGCAGTTCTTC. Amino acid sequence: CAWSPLAPYNEQFF.

This clonotype was seen a handful of times. This chain links TRBV29-1 with TRBJ1-2; 8 positions match TRBD1. The germline V gene encodes CDR1 SQVTM and CDR2 ANQGSEA. With 4 bases clipped from V and 2 bases from J, the junction kept 6 bases outside the gene matches. The CDR3 is made up of 14 amino acids. CDR3 in DNA: TGCAGCGTTGCGGGGGACAGGTTGAACTATGGCTACACCTTC. This encodes CSVAGDRLNYGYTF.

With regard to this clonotype: Just one base apart from a much larger clone, this may be a read error. Here the CDR3 omits its conserved ending phenylalanine or tryptophan, so a read error is the likely source. The chain employs TRBV7-2 and TRBJ2-7, with D maybe TRBD2 (6 bases). The DNA end is more similar to TRBJ2-5, so the J call may be wrong. CDR3 length equals 12 residues. From germline, CDR1 is SGHTA and CDR2 FQGNSA. The CDR3 loop reads CASSGGKETQYL. In DNA form, the CDR3 reads TGTGCCAGCAGCGGGGGGAAGGAGACCCAGTACCTC.

This clonotype was counted a single time. The J gene is TRBJ2-3, the V gene TRBV9, with 11 bases fitting TRBD1. The CDR3 loop spans 17 amino acids. Unmatched junction bases numbered 10, after V lost 2 bases and J lost 5 bases. CDR1 is SGDLS and CDR2 is YYNGEE in the germline V gene. Here the CDR3 reads CASSVDPGQGAKDTQYF. CDR3 sequence (DNA): TGTGCCAGCAGCGTCGATCCAGGACAGGGGGCCAAAGATACGCAGTATTTT.

This sequence joins TRBV28 and TRBJ2-1; TRBD2 agrees at 8 bases. The V gene's germline CDR1 is MDHEN and CDR2 SYDVKM. The CDR3 runs 15 residues. V was clipped by 3 bases and J by 6 bases; unmatched bases: 7. The CDR3 nucleotides read TGTGCCAGCAGTTTCGCTAGCGGGTTAGGCAATGAGCAGTTCTTC. Translation gives CASSFASGLGNEQFF.

This clonotype was observed a handful of times. V usage is TRBV7-6 and J usage is TRBJ2-7; D is unresolved. CDR1 is SGHVS, CDR2 FNYEAQ, per germline. Trimming left V 4 bases short and J 6 bases short, with 13 bases between. The CDR3 covers 13 residues. Written as DNA, the CDR3 is TGTGCCAGCAGCTCGTATGGATTGAGCGAGCAGTACTTC. This encodes CASSSYGLSEQYF.

The table lists this clonotype with a few counts. The chain links TRBV10-3 to TRBJ1-4; D perhaps matches TRBD1 (5 bases). Trimming removed 10 bases from V and 12 bases from J, with 21 bases in between. The CDR3 runs to 13 residues. Germline V gives CDR1 ENHRY, CDR2 SYGVKD. CDR3 bases: TGTGCCAGCAACCGGGACCGGGATGAGGAACTGTTTTTT. Residues: CASNRDRDEELFF.

This chain joins TRBV7-2 and TRBJ1-2, with no clear D. Trimming cost V 6 bases and J 8 bases, with 16 bases left between them. CDR1 and CDR2 (germline): SGHTA, FQGNSA. The CDR3 consists of 13 residues. The CDR3 DNA reads TGTGCCAGCAGTCGCGGGGAGGCGCAAGGCTACACCTTC. Protein product: CASSRGEAQGYTF.